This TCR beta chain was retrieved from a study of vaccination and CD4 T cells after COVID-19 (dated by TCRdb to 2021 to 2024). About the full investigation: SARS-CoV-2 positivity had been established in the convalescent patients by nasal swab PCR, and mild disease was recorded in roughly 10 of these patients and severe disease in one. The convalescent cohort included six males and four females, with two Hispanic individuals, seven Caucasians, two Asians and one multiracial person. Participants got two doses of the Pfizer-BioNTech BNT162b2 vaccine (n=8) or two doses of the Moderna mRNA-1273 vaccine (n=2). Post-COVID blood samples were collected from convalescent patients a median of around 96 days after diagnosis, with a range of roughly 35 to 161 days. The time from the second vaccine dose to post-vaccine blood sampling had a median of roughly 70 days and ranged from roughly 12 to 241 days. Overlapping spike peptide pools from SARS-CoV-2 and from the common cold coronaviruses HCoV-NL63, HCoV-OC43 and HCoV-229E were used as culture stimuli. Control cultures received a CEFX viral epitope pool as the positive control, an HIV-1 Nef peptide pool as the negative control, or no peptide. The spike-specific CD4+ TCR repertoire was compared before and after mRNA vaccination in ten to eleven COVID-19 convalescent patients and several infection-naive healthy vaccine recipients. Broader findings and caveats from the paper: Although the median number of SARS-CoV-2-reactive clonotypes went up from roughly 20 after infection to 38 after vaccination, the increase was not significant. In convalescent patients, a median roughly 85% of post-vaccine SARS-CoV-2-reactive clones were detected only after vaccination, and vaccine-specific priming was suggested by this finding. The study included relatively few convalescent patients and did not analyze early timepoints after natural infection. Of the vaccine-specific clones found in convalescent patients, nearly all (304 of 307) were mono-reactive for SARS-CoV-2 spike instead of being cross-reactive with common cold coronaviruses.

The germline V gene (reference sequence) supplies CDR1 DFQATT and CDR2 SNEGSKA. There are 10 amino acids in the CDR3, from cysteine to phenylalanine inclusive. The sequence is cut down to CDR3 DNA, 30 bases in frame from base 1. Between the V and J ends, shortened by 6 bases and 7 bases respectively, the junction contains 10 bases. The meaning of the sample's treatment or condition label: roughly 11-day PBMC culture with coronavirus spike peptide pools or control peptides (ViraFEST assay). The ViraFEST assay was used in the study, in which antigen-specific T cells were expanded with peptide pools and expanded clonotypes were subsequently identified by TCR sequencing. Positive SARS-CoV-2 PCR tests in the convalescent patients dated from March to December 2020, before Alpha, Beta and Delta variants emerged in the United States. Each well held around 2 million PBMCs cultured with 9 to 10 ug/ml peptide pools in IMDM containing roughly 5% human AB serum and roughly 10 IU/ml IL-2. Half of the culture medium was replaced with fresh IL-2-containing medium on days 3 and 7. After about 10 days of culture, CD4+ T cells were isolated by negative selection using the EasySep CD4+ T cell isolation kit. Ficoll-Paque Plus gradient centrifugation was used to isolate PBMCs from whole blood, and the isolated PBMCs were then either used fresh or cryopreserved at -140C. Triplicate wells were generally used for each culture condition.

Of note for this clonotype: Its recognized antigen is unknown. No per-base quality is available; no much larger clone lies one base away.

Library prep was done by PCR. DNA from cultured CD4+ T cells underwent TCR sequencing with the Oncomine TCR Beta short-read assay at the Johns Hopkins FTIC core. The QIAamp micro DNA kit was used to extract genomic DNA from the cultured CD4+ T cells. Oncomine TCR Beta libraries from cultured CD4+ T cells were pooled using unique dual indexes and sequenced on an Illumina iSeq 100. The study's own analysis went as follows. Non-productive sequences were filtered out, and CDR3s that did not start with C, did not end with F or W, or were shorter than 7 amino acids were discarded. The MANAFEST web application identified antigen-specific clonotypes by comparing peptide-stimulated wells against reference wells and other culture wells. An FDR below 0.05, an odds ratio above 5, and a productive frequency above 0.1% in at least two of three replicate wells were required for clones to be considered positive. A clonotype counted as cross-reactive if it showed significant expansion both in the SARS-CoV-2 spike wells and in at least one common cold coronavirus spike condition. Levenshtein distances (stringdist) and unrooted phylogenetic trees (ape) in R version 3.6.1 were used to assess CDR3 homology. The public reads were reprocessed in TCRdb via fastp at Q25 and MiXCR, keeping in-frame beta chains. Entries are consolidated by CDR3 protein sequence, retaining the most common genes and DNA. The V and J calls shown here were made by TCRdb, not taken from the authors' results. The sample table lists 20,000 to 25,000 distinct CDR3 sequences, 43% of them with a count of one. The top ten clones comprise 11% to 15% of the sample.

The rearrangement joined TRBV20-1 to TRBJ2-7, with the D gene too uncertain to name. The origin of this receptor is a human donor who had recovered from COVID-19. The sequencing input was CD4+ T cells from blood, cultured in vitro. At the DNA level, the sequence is TGCAGTGCCAGAATCAGGGAGCAGTACTTC. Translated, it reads CSARIREQYF.